One and the same sample provided the 7 T cell receptor beta chains below, sequenced in a study of cytomegalovirus exposure and HLA in healthy donors. Assay: immunoSEQ multiplex PCR; the TCRdb copy retains only in-frame clones and omits some. The sample yields 95,000 to 120,000 clones, approximately 85% seen once. Specimen: PBMCs. The receptors stem from a woman between 18 and 29 years old in good health and CMV-seronegative.

The V and J genes are TRBV9 and TRBJ2-3, with TRBD2 matching 11 bases. Germline V gene data show CDR1 as SGDLS and CDR2 as YYNGEE. V lost 2 bases and J lost 3; bases outside the gene matches: 2. The CDR3 sequence is 15 residues long. CDR3 coding DNA: TGTGCCAGCAGCGTGACTAGCGGGGAGACAGATACGCAGTATTTT. Residues: CASSVTSGETDTQYF.

The chain employs TRBV21-1 and TRBJ1-1; TRBD1 reflects the table's D call only, with no check against the DNA. TRBV21-1 is flagged as a pseudogene. The CDR3 has 16 residues. In DNA form, the CDR3 reads TGTGCCAGCAGCAGCCGGGACAAAAGGGTGGGCACTGAAGCTTTCTTT. Translating gives CASSSRDKRVGTEAFF.

This clone was counted between two and nine times. Additional DNA sequences in this sample encode the identical CDR3. Here the CDR3 DNA reads TGTGCCAGCTCCCCCGGGGAGACCCAGTACTTC. It encodes CASSPGETQYF. This rearrangement joins TRBV18 to TRBJ2-5; D is ambiguous. Germline CDR1 and CDR2: KGHSH and LQKENI. CDR3 length: 11 amino acids. Trimming removed 6 bases from V and 5 bases from J, with 7 bases in between.

The chain is built from TRBV2 and TRBJ2-7, with 8 bases lining up with TRBD2. This CDR3 comprises 15 residues. Trimming at V came to 8 bases and at J to 6 bases, leaving 15 bases not matched to a gene. Germline V gene lookup returns CDR1 SNHLY and CDR2 FYNNEI. The CDR3 coding sequence is TGTGCCAGCCGGACGAGAGACCTCGGGAGGGTCGAGCAGTACTTC. The encoded protein is CASRTRDLGRVEQYF.

The genes are TRBV6-5 and TRBJ1-2, with D maybe TRBD1 (5 bases). The CDR3 has 14 residues. Germline V gene sequence: CDR1 MNHEY, CDR2 SVGAGI. V shed 6 bases and J shed 6 bases, with 17 bases lying between them. CDR3 sequence (DNA): TGTGCCAGCAGCCTGTCACAGGCGTTTGATGGCTACACCTTC. It is translated as CASSLSQAFDGYTF.

The rearrangement uses TRBV4-2 and TRBJ2-1; a possible D gene is TRBD2 (6 bases). V lost 0 bases and J 10 bases, leaving 10 bases between the germline ends. Germline CDR1 LGHNA, CDR2 YNFKEQ. The CDR3 has 13 amino acids. CDR3 region: CASSQEGDWEQFF. CDR3 DNA: TGTGCCAGCAGCCAAGAAGGGGACTGGGAGCAGTTCTTC.

The chain joins TRBV7-6 to TRBJ1-1; D may be TRBD1 (5 bases). V dropped 0 bases and J dropped 4 bases, with 12 bases sitting between them. Germline V CDR1 and CDR2: SGHVS, FNYEAQ. CDR3 size: 15 residues. The CDR3 sequence is CASSLAEVGGTEAFF. The CDR3 nucleotides are TGTGCCAGCAGCTTAGCTGAAGTCGGGGGCACTGAAGCTTTCTTT.